This T cell receptor beta chain was profiled in a study of blood T cells in healthy people across ages. Study-wide results and caveats: Across the age range, TCR beta diversity per million T cells fell in a roughly linear way. Donor CMV status, an unknown factor, possibly confounded changes in expanded clonotypes. More naive CD4+ cells and higher diversity marked long-lived donors relative to aged donors.

Trimming shortened V by 2 bases and J by 4 bases, and 4 bases separated the two germline ends. The length of the CDR3 is 12 residues. Germline loops: CDR1 KGHSH, CDR2 LQKENI. Remarks on this clonotype: Its antigen is currently unknown.

Alongside a J-beta primer mix, a sample-barcoded 5' primer served in a second PCR lasting about 7 to 12 cycles. The study obtained at least 3 million CDR3-containing paired-end reads from every sample. Each CDR3 protein gets one entry after TCRdb re-called the 5' RACE reads with MiXCR. The data show about 780,000 distinct CDR3 sequences, around 68% seen once. This chain links TRBV18 with TRBJ2-3; D uncertain. The source material was blood. The source is a man aged 30 to 45 in good health. The CDR3 is CASSPNADTQYF. In DNA form, the CDR3 reads TGTGCCAGCTCACCAAACGCAGATACGCAGTATTTT.